This T cell receptor beta chain was observed in a study of shared clonotypes between healthy human individuals. Study-wide points: Against clonotypes common to all four donors, non-shared ones had lower generation probabilities.

V lost 4 bases and J lost 4; bases outside the gene matches: 9. CDR1 and CDR2 from the germline V gene are ENHRY and SYGVKD. The CDR3 length is 16 residues. Comment on this clone: Its antigen remains unknown.

Naive CD8 populations comprised CD45RO-negative cells positively selected for CCR7, excluding terminally differentiated effector memory CD45RA+ cells. Here immunoSEQ multiplex PCR was the method, and the copy in TCRdb shows in-frame clones only, minus some. Among about 590,000 clones listed, around 95% were seen once. This TCR was recovered from a woman younger than 45 in good health. The sequencing input was naive CD8+ T cells sorted from blood. This chain joins TRBV10-3 and TRBJ2-2; TRBD2 matches at 7 bases. CDR3 loop: CAISGRASGATGELFF. CDR3 nucleotides: TGTGCCATCAGTGGACGGGCTAGCGGAGCCACCGGGGAGCTGTTTTTT.